Below are 5 T cell receptor beta chains sequenced from a single sample in a study of cytomegalovirus exposure and HLA in healthy donors. Both 60 Vbeta primers and 13 Jbeta primers went into the PCR. Clones were read by immunoSEQ multiplex PCR, and TCRdb kept only the in-frame ones, dropping some. Found here are about 150,000 clones, more than 70% of them singletons; the top ten hold about 0.4%. Sequenced input: PBMCs. These receptors came from a boy aged 2 to 10 in good health and CMV-seronegative.

With respect to this clone: Other DNA sequences from this sample encode an identical CDR3 as well. The chain carries TRBV27 and TRBJ2-5, with D unresolved. Germline CDR1 MNHEY, CDR2 SMNVEV (reference sequence). V was clipped by 6 bases and J by 4 bases, with 6 bases between them. The CDR3 totals 11 residues. CDR3 sequence: CASSYGETQYF. CDR3 sequence (DNA): TGTGCCAGCAGCTACGGAGAGACCCAGTACTTC.

The chain has TRBV7-3 and TRBJ1-2; D may be TRBD1 (6 bases). V was shortened by 1 base and J by 10 bases, with 16 bases between the two germline ends. The CDR3 is made up of 14 amino acids. Germline-derived CDR1 and CDR2 are SGHTA and FQGTGA. The CDR3 loop reads CASSLSRTDYNYTF. CDR3 DNA sequence: TGTGCCAGCAGCTTAAGCCGGACAGACTATAACTACACCTTC.

V usage is TRBV29-1 and J usage is TRBJ2-5; no definite D call. The J call is in doubt because the DNA end fits TRBJ2-7 better. Germline CDR1 is SQVTM and CDR2 is ANQGSEA. The CDR3 totals 13 residues. The CDR3 bases are TGCAGCGCGCGCGGAGCCTCTGGCGACGAGCAGTACTTC. This translates into CSARGASGDEQYF.

This clone has more than one count but fewer than ten. The chain has TRBV5-1 and TRBJ1-5, with a tentative D call TRBD1 (5 bases). V lost 0 bases, J lost 4 bases, and 8 bases lay in between. The CDR3 loop spans 14 amino acids. CDR1 and CDR2 (germline): SGHRS, YFSETQ. The CDR3 loop is CASSLGSGNQPQHF. The CDR3 region has the DNA TGCGCCAGCAGCTTGGGGTCAGGGAATCAGCCCCAGCATTTT.

This clone was recorded a few times. CDR3 loop: CASSLRLAGVNEQFF. DNA of the CDR3: TGTGCCAGCAGCTTGAGGCTAGCGGGAGTCAATGAGCAGTTCTTC. This chain uses TRBV5-4 with TRBJ2-1; 10 bases align to TRBD2. Trimming at V came to 1 base and at J to 6 bases, leaving 4 bases not matched to a gene. This CDR3 contains 15 residues. Germline V CDR1 and CDR2: SGHNT, YYREEE (reference sequence).